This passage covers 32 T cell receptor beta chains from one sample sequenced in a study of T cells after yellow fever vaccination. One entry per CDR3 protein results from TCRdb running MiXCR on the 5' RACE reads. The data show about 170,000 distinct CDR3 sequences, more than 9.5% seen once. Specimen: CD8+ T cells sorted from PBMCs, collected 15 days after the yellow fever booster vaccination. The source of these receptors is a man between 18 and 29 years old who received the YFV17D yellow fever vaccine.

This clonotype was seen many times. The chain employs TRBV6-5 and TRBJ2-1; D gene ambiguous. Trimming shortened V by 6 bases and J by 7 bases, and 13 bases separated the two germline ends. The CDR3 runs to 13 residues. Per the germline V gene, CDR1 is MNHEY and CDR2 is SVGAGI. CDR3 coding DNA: TGTGCCAGCAGGATCTACCGTGGGAATGAGCAGTTCTTC. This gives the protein CASRIYRGNEQFF.

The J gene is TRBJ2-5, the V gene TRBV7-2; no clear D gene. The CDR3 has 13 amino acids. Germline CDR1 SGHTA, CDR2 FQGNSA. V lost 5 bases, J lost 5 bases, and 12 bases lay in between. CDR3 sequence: CASSPRPGETQYF. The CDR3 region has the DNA TGTGCCAGCAGCCCCCGGCCTGGGGAGACCCAGTACTTC.

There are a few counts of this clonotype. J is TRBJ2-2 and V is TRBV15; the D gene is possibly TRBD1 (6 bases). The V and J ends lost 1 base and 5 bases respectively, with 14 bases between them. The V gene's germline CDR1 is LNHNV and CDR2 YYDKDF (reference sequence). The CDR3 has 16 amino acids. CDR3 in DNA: TGTGCCACCAGCAGAGCCCAGGACAGCCCTACCGGGGAGCTGTTTTTT. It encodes CATSRAQDSPTGELFF.

The CDR3 loop reads CASSLDETYEQYF. DNA of the CDR3: TGTGCCAGCAGTTTAGACGAGACCTACGAGCAGTACTTC. The chain joins TRBV27 to TRBJ2-7; D is unclear. Deletions cut 2 bases from V and 2 bases from J, with 7 bases between. The CDR3 is made up of 13 amino acids. CDR1 MNHEY and CDR2 SMNVEV come from the germline V gene (reference sequence).

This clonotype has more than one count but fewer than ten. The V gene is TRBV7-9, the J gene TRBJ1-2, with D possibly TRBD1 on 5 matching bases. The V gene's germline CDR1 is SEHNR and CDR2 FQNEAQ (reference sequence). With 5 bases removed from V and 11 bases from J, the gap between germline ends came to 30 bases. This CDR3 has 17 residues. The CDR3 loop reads CASSRLRVGGEISPYTF. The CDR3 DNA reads TGTGCCAGCAGCCGTCTGAGGGTGGGGGGTGAGATATCCCCATACACCTTC.

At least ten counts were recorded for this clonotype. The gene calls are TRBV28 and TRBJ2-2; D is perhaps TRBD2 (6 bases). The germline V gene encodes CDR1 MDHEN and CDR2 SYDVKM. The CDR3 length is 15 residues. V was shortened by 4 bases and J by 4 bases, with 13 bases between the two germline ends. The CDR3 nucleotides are TGTGCCAGCAGTTCCCGGGACTTCTCCACCGGGGAGCTGTTTTTT. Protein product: CASSSRDFSTGELFF.

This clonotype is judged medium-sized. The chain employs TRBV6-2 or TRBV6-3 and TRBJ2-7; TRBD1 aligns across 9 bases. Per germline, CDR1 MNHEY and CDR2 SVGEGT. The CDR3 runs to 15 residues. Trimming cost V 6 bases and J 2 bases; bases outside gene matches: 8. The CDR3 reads CASSLGQGPTYEQYV. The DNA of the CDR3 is TGTGCCAGCAGCCTCGGACAGGGGCCAACCTACGAGCAGTACGTC.

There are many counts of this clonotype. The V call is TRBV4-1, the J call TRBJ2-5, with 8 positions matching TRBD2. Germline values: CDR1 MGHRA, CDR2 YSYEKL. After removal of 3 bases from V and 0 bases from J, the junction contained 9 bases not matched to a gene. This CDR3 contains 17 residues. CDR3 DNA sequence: TGCGCCAGCAGCCAGGAGCTGATGGGACTAGACCAAGAGACCCAGTACTTC. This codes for CASSQELMGLDQETQYF.

CDR3 region: CASSFSGVGYTF. The CDR3 coding sequence is TGTGCCAGCAGCTTCTCAGGGGTTGGCTACACCTTC. The gene calls are TRBV7-9 and TRBJ1-2; tentatively, D is TRBD1 (6 bases). Trimming removed 3 bases at V and 7 bases at J, with 9 bases between. The CDR3 consists of 12 residues. The V gene's germline CDR1 is SEHNR and CDR2 FQNEAQ (reference sequence).

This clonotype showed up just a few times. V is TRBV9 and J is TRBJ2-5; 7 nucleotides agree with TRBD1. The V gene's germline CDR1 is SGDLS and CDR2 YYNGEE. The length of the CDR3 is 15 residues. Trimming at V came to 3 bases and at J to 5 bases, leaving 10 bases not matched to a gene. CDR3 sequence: CASSAPQGMGETQYF. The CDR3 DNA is TGTGCCAGCAGCGCGCCACAGGGGATGGGTGAGACCCAGTACTTC.

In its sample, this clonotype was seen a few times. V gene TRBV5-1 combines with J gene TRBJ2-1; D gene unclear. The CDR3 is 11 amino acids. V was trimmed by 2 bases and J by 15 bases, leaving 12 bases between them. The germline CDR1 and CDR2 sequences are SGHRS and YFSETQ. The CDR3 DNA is TGCGCCAGCAGCTTAAACTCCGAGGTGTTCTTC. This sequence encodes CASSLNSEVFF.

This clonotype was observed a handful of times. This CDR3 is CASSPGQGTYEQYF. The CDR3 DNA follows: TGTGCCAGCAGCCCGGGACAGGGCACCTACGAGCAGTACTTC. The gene calls are TRBV7-6 and TRBJ2-7; 9 bases are a match to TRBD1. The CDR3 has 14 amino acids. Germline lookup yields CDR1 SGHVS and CDR2 FNYEAQ. The V and J ends lost 5 bases and 2 bases, in that order; junction bases with no gene match: 4. The whole variable domain, remainder taken from reference TRBV7-6 and TRBJ2-7, is GAGVSQSPRYKVTKRGQDVALRCDPISGHVSLYWYRQALGQGPEFLTYFNYEAQQDKSGLPNDRFSAERPEGSISTLTIQRTEQRDSAMYRCASSPGQGTYEQYFGPGTRLTVT.

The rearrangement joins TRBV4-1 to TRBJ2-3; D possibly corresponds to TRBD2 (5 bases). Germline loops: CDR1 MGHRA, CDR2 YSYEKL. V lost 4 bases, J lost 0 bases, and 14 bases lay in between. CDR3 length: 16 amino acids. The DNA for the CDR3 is TGCGCCAGCAGCCGATCTACTAGTACAAGCACAGATACGCAGTATTTT. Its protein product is CASSRSTSTSTDTQYF.

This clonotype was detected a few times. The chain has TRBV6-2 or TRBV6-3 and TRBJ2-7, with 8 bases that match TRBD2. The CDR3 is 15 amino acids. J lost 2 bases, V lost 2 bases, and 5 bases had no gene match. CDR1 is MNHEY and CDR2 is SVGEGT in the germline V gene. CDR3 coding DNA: TGTGCCAGCAGTTACGCTAGCGGGCTCGCCTACGAGCAGTACGTC. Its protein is CASSYASGLAYEQYV.

The CDR3 sequence: CAHVWGNTGELFF. CDR3 nucleotides: TGTGCTCACGTCTGGGGAAACACCGGGGAGCTGTTTTTT. The rearrangement joins TRBV30 to TRBJ2-2; D ambiguous. This CDR3 has 13 amino acids. CDR1 is GTSNPN, CDR2 SVGIG, per germline (reference sequence).

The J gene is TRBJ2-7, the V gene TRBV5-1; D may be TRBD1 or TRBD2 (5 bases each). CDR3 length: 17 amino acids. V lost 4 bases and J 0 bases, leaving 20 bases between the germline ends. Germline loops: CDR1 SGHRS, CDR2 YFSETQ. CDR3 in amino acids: CASSLAGTEFFSYEQYF. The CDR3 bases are TGCGCCAGCAGCCTGGCCGGGACGGAGTTTTTCTCCTACGAGCAGTACTTC. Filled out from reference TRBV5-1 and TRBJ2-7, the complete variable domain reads KAGVTQTPRYLIKTRGQQVTLSCSPISGHRSVSWYQQTPGQGLQFLFEYFSETQRNKGNFPGRFSGRQFSNSRSEMNVSTLELGDSALYLCASSLAGTEFFSYEQYFGPGTRLTVT.

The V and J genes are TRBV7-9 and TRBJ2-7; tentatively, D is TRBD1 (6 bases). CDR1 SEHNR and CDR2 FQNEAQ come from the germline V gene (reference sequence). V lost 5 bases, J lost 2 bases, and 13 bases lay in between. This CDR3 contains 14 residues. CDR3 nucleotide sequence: TGTGCCAGCAGCCCCCGGGACAAACCCTACGAGCAGTACTTC. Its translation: CASSPRDKPYEQYF.

The CDR3: CASSPRPGSNYGYTF. In nucleotides, the CDR3 is TGTGCCAGCAGCCCTCGCCCGGGATCTAACTATGGCTACACCTTC. This chain uses TRBV6-1 with TRBJ1-2; no definite D call. Germline V gene sequence: CDR1 MNHNS, CDR2 SASEGT. Trimming took off 6 bases at V and 0 bases at J, with 14 bases between the two ends. The CDR3 consists of 15 residues.

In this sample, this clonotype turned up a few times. The CDR3 spells CAISTLLDEQFF. The CDR3 DNA sequence: TGTGCCATCAGCACACTTCTGGATGAGCAGTTCTTC. The chain is built from TRBV10-3 and TRBJ2-1; the D is unclear. The germline V gene encodes CDR1 ENHRY and CDR2 SYGVKD. Trimming removed 6 bases from V and 8 bases from J, with 11 bases in between. The CDR3 has 12 residues.

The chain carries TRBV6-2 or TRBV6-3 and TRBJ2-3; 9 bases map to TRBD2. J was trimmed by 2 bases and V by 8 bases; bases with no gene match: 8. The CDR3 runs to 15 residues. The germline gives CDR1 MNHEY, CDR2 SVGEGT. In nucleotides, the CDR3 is TGTGCCAGCGGAATGACTAGCGGCAACACAGATACGCAGTATTTT. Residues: CASGMTSGNTDTQYF.

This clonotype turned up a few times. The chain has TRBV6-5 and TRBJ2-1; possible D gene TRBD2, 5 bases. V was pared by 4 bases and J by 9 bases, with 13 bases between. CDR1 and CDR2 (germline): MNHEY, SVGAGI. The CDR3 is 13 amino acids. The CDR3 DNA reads TGTGCCAGCAGTTCCTATTCCGAGGGTGAGCAGTTCTTC. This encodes CASSSYSEGEQFF.

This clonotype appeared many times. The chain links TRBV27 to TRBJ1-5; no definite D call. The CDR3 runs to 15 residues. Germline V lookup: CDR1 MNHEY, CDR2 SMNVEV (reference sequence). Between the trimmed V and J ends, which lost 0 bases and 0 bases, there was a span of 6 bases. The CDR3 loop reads CASSLSWSSNQPQHF. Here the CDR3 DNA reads TGTGCCAGCAGTTTATCGTGGAGTAGCAATCAGCCCCAGCATTTT.

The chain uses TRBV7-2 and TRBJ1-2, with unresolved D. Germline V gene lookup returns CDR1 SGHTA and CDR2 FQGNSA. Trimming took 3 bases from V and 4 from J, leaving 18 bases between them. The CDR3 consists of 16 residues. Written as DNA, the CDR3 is TGTGCCAGCAGCTTTCTAGCTGGGGTGACCCTCTATGGCTACACCTTC. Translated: CASSFLAGVTLYGYTF.

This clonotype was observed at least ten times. As DNA, the CDR3 is TGTGCCAGCAGCTTAGAGGGACTCCCCTGCCGCGAGCAGTACGTC. It specifies CASSLEGLPCREQYV. This chain uses TRBV11-2 with TRBJ2-7; a weak D match, TRBD2 (6 bases). This CDR3 has 15 amino acids. Germline V CDR1 and CDR2: SGHAT, FQNNGV. Trimming cost V 0 bases and J 6 bases, with 15 bases left between them.

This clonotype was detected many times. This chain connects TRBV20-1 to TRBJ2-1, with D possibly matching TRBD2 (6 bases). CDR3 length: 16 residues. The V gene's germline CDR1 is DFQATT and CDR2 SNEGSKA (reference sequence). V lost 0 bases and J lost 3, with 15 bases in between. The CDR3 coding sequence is TGCAGTGCTAGAGAGGAGGGGCCCTCCATCTACAATGAGCAGTTCTTC. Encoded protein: CSAREEGPSIYNEQFF.

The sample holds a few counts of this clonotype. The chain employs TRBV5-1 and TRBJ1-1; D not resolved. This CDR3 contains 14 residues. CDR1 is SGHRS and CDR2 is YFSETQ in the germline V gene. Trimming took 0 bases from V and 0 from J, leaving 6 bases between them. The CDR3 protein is CASSLGSLNTEAFF. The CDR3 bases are TGCGCCAGCAGCTTGGGGTCCCTGAACACTGAAGCTTTCTTT.

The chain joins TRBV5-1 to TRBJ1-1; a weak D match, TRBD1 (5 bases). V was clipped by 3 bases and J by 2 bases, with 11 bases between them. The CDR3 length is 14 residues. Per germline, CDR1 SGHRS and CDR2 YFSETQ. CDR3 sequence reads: CASSYQGPNTEAFF. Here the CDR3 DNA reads TGCGCCAGCAGCTATCAGGGCCCCAACACTGAAGCTTTCTTT.

CDR3 loop: CASSSYRGQETQYF. DNA for the CDR3: TGTGCCAGTAGTTCCTACAGGGGTCAAGAGACCCAGTACTTC. The genes are TRBV19 and TRBJ2-5, with 7 bases lining up with TRBD1. With 5 bases clipped from V and 2 bases from J, the junction kept 5 bases outside the gene matches. Germline values: CDR1 LNHDA, CDR2 SQIVND (reference sequence). The CDR3 contains 14 residues.

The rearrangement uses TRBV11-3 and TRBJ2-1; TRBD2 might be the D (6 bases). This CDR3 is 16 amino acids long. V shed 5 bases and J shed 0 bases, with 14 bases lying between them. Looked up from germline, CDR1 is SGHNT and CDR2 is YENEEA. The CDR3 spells CASSERGSSSYNEQFF. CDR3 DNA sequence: TGTGCCAGCAGCGAACGGGGGTCGAGCTCCTACAATGAGCAGTTCTTC.

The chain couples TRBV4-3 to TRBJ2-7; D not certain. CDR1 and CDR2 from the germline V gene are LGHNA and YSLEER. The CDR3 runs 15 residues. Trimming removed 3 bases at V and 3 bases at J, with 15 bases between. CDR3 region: CASSQDYLNYYEQYF. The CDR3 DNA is TGCGCCAGCAGCCAGGATTATTTAAACTACTACGAGCAGTACTTC.

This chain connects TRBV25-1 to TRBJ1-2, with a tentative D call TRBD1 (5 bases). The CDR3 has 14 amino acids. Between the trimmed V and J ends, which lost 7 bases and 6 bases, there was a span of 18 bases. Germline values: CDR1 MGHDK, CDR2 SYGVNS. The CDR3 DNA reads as TGTGCCAGCACCCGATCGGCAGGGAATGATGGCTACACCTTC. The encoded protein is CASTRSAGNDGYTF.

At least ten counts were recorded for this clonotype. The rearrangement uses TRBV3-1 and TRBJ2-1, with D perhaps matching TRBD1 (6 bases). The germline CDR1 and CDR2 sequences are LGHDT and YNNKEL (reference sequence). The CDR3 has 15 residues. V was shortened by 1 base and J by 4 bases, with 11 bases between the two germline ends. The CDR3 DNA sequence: TGTGCCAGCAGCCAAGCAGGGGCACCTTACAATGAGCAGTTCTTC. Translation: CASSQAGAPYNEQFF.